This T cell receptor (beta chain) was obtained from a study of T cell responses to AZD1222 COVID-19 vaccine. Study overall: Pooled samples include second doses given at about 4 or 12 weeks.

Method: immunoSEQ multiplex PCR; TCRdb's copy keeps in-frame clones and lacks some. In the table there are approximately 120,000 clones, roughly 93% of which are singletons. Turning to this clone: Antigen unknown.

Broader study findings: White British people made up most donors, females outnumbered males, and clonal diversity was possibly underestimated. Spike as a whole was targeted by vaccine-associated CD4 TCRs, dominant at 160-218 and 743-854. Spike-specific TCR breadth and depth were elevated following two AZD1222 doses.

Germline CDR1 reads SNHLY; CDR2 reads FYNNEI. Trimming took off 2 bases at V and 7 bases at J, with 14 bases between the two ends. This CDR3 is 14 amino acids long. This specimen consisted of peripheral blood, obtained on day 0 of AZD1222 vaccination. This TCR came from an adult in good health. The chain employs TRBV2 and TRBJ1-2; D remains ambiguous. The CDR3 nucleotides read TGTGCCAGCAGTGAAAATATCGGGGTGGGTGGCTACACCTTC. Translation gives CASSENIGVGGYTF.